Listed below are T cell receptor beta chains from one sample, sequenced in a study of blood T cell repertoires in COVID-19. Assay: immunoSEQ multiplex PCR; the TCRdb copy retains only in-frame clones and omits some. Seen here are tens of thousands of clones, 75% to 95% observed once, and the top ten hold 2.5% to 3.5%. The sample taken for sequencing was peripheral blood. The receptors were gathered from a woman aged 70 to 79 with active COVID-19. The CDR3 runs from the conserved cysteine through the conserved F or W.

CDR3 length: 14; J gene: TRBJ2-1; V gene: TRBV28; CDR3 protein: CASQAASGYNEQFF
CDR3 length: 12; J gene: TRBJ2-3; V gene: TRBV18; CDR3 protein: CASSPQGDTQYF
CDR3 length: 15; J gene: TRBJ2-1; V gene: TRBV28; CDR3 protein: CASSLGLAGVNEQFF
CDR3 length: 14; J gene: TRBJ1-2; V gene: TRBV9; CDR3 protein: CASSATGNSYGYTF
CDR3 length: 14; J gene: TRBJ1-5; V gene: TRBV4-1; CDR3 protein: CASSHGQVVEPQHF
CDR3 length: 15; J gene: TRBJ2-7; V gene: TRBV5-1; CDR3 protein: CASSLGPGFDYEQYF
CDR3 length: 14; J gene: TRBJ2-1; V gene: TRBV30; CDR3 protein: CAWDPGLARGEQFF
CDR3 length: 14; J gene: TRBJ2-7; V gene: TRBV18; CDR3 protein: CASSGTGVSYEQYF
CDR3 length: 15; J gene: TRBJ1-2; V gene: TRBV6-5; CDR3 protein: CASSYYPPTNYGYTF
CDR3 length: 13; J gene: TRBJ1-1; V gene: TRBV4-1; CDR3 protein: CASSPQVNTEAFF
CDR3 length: 14; J gene: TRBJ2-5; V gene: TRBV2; CDR3 protein: CASRPQGAEETQYF
CDR3 length: 13; J gene: TRBJ1-5; V gene: TRBV10-3; CDR3 protein: CAITSGVMTPQHF
CDR3 length: 15; J gene: TRBJ1-6; V gene: TRBV28; CDR3 protein: CASRAFQTYNSPLHF
CDR3 length: 16; J gene: TRBJ2-7; V gene: TRBV7-2; CDR3 protein: CASRRSFVGQAYEQYF
CDR3 length: 15; J gene: TRBJ2-1; V gene: TRBV13; CDR3 protein: CASSLGLAENNEQFF
CDR3 length: 15; J gene: TRBJ1-2; V gene: TRBV2; CDR3 protein: CASSERGQGSYGYTF
CDR3 length: 15; J gene: TRBJ2-1; V gene: TRBV5-1; CDR3 protein: CASSLAAGSYNEQFF
CDR3 length: 15; J gene: TRBJ1-5; V gene: TRBV25-1; CDR3 protein: CASRGGQGVYQPQHF
CDR3 length: 14; J gene: TRBJ1-2; V gene: TRBV5-1; CDR3 protein: CASSLGQGAKGYTF
CDR3 length: 15; J gene: TRBJ2-2; V gene: TRBV28; CDR3 protein: CASSFRGGFVGELFF
CDR3 length: 14; J gene: TRBJ2-7; V gene: TRBV3-1/TRBV3-2; CDR3 protein: CASSQGQGGYEQYF
CDR3 length: 15; J gene: TRBJ2-2; V gene: TRBV7-2; CDR3 protein: CASSARTGDTGELFF
CDR3 length: 15; J gene: TRBJ2-2; V gene: TRBV9; CDR3 protein: CASSAGTGGLGELFF
CDR3 length: 12; J gene: TRBJ1-2; V gene: TRBV12-3/TRBV12-4; CDR3 protein: CASSPDAGGYTF
CDR3 length: 14; J gene: TRBJ1-5; V gene: TRBV3-1/TRBV3-2; CDR3 protein: CASSQQAGNQPQHF
CDR3 length: 14; J gene: TRBJ2-5; V gene: TRBV7-8; CDR3 protein: CASSLATPLETQYF
CDR3 length: 15; J gene: TRBJ2-1; V gene: TRBV7-2; CDR3 protein: CASSSRQLSYNEQFF
CDR3 length: 16; J gene: TRBJ1-2; V gene: TRBV19; CDR3 protein: CASNPTRLGLNRGYTF
CDR3 length: 13; J gene: TRBJ2-1; V gene: TRBV10-3; CDR3 protein: CAIRGGTYNEQFF
CDR3 length: 14; J gene: TRBJ2-3; V gene: TRBV6-1; CDR3 protein: CASSERGYTDTQYF
CDR3 length: 15; J gene: TRBJ2-7; V gene: TRBV28; CDR3 protein: CASSLNRVRPWGQYF